The present T cell receptor (beta chain) was sequenced within a study of identical twins. Study-wide results and caveats: Where beta out-of-frame sequences were concerned, excess twin sharing was weaker.

This clonotype has a handful of counts. Antigen unknown. Each CDR3 protein is one row after TCRdb ran MiXCR on the 5' RACE reads. Among about 530,000 distinct CDR3 sequences, around 24% were seen once, and the ten largest hold 0.48%. In germline, CDR1 is SGHRS, CDR2 YFSETQ. With 2 bases clipped from V and 0 bases from J, the junction kept 1 base outside the gene matches. There are 14 residues in the CDR3. This sample was shared with a second study, whose subject was yellow fever vaccine responses in identical twins.

The sequence derives from a young woman in good health. Sequencing was performed on CD4+ T cells sorted from blood. The gene calls are TRBV5-1 and TRBJ1-1; TRBD1 aligns across 7 bases. CDR3 DNA sequence: TGCGCCAGCAGCTTCGACAGGGTGAACACTGAAGCTTTCTTT. Its translation: CASSFDRVNTEAFF.